This record covers a single T cell receptor (beta chain). Its antigen is unknown. The ViraFEST assay expanded antigen-specific CD4+ T cells with viral peptide pools before sequencing. Subsequent to a culture period of around eleven days, CD4+ T cells were isolated. Previously uninfected by SARS-CoV-2, the vaccine recipients also showed negative nucleocapsid antibodies. The data were produced by immunoSEQ multiplex PCR, yet TCRdb's version contains in-frame clones alone and is incomplete. The sample consists of 60,000 to 70,000 clones, roughly 79% of them appearing once. This specimen belongs to a study of vaccination effects on CD4 cells after COVID-19. Study-wide findings and caveats: The study found that only 1 of 255 vaccine-induced clones from healthy vaccinees cross-reacted with common cold coronaviruses.

This CDR3 spans 15 amino acids. Trimming shortened V by 5 bases and J by 3 bases, and 12 bases separated the two germline ends. Germline CDR1 reads SGDLS; CDR2 reads YYNGEE. The clonotype comes from a human donor who received a COVID-19 vaccine. Specimen: CD4+ T cells from PBMCs cultured with HCoV-229E spike peptides, collected before COVID-19 vaccination. The chain joins TRBV9 to TRBJ2-6; unclear D gene. CDR3 sequence (DNA): TGTGCCAGCAGTTTCGCCTTGGGTGGGGCCAACGTCCTGACTTTC. Amino acids: CASSFALGGANVLTF.